Shown below are 21 T cell receptor beta chains from a single sample sequenced in a study of T cell responses to AZD1222 COVID-19 vaccine. TCRdb's table, derived via immunoSEQ multiplex PCR, lists solely in-frame clones and lacks some. Of about 180,000 clones in the sample, around 90% are singletons; the top ten hold more than 9%. The sequenced sample was peripheral blood, obtained 28 days after the second AZD1222 dose. These TCRs come from an adult who received the AZD1222 COVID-19 vaccine.

The V call is TRBV7-9, the J call TRBJ2-7; the D is unclear. Looked up from germline, CDR1 is SEHNR and CDR2 is FQNEAQ (reference sequence). The length of the CDR3 is 13 residues. Deletions cut 5 bases from V and 7 bases from J, with 15 bases between. The CDR3 DNA is TGTGCCAGCAGCCCAAGTGGGGTAGGAGAGCAGTACTTC. Its translation is CASSPSGVGEQYF. Together with reference TRBV7-9 and TRBJ2-7, the CDR3 gives the full variable domain: DTGVSQNPRHKITKRGQNVTFRCDPISEHNRLYWYRQTLGQGPEFLTYFQNEAQLEKSRLLSDRFSAERPKGSFSTLEIQRTEQGDSAMYLCASSPSGVGEQYFGPGTRLTVT.

The rearrangement joins TRBV5-8 to TRBJ2-5, with 7 bases fitting TRBD1. The V gene's germline CDR1 is SGHTS and CDR2 YDEGEE. Unmatched junction bases numbered 7, after V lost 6 bases and J lost 2 bases. CDR3 length equals 14 residues. This CDR3 reads CASNPGTAQETQYF. CDR3 sequence (DNA): TGTGCCAGCAACCCCGGGACAGCTCAAGAGACCCAGTACTTC.

The chain carries TRBV12-5 and TRBJ1-1, with D perhaps matching TRBD1 (5 bases). The V end lost 8 bases, the J end lost 2 bases, and 12 bases lay between the germline ends. Germline V gene data show CDR1 as LGHNT and CDR2 as FRNRAP. The length of the CDR3 is 13 residues. The CDR3 sequence: CASKSTENTEAFF. As DNA, the CDR3 is TGTGCTAGTAAGTCGACAGAAAACACTGAAGCTTTCTTT. Together with reference TRBV12-5 and TRBJ1-1, the CDR3 gives the full variable domain: DARVTQTPRHKVTEMGQEVTMRCQPILGHNTVFWYRQTMMQGLELLAYFRNRAPLDDSGMPKDRFSAEMPDATLATLKIQPSEPRDSAVYFCASKSTENTEAFFGQGTRLTVV.

This chain joins TRBV19 and TRBJ1-2; TRBD1 is a possible D gene (6 bases). Germline V CDR1 and CDR2: LNHDA, SQIVND (reference sequence). V lost 4 bases, J lost 4 bases, and 19 bases lay in between. The length of the CDR3 is 16 residues. The CDR3 region is CASSNPQDRPSYGYTF. The CDR3 DNA follows: TGTGCCAGTAGTAACCCCCAGGACAGACCCTCCTATGGCTACACCTTC.

The V and J genes are TRBV15 and TRBJ2-4, with 7 positions matching TRBD1. Trimming took 5 bases from V and 0 from J; bases not matched to a gene: 10. Germline V gene data show CDR1 as LNHNV and CDR2 as YYDKDF (reference sequence). This CDR3 has 17 residues. DNA for the CDR3: TGTGCCACCAGCGGAAAGGGGGACAGTCTAGCCAAAAACATTCAGTACTTC. This sequence encodes CATSGKGDSLAKNIQYF.

The table lists this clone with many counts. The chain combines TRBV5-1 with TRBJ2-3; D not certain. The CDR3 extends over 11 amino acids. The germline V and J ends were trimmed by 2 bases and 2 bases, with 0 bases remaining between them. Germline V CDR1 and CDR2: SGHRS, YFSETQ. CDR3 DNA: TGCGCCAGCAGCTTCACAGATACGCAGTATTTT. It specifies CASSFTDTQYF.

V and J are TRBV4-3 and TRBJ2-7; 9 bases map to TRBD1. Germline CDR1 is LGHNA and CDR2 is YSLEER. J was trimmed by 5 bases and V by 0 bases; bases with no gene match: 5. This CDR3 has 15 residues. Here the CDR3 DNA reads TGCGCCAGCAGCCAAGATGGGACAGGGCTCAACGAGCAGTACTTC. This encodes CASSQDGTGLNEQYF.

This rearrangement joins TRBV4-3 to TRBJ1-4; no definite D call. From germline, CDR1 is LGHNA and CDR2 YSLEER. The CDR3 covers 15 residues. V lost 0 bases to trimming and J lost 5 bases, with 10 bases between them. CDR3 nucleotide sequence: TGCGCCAGCAGCCAAGACCGGATGGTCAATGAAAAACTGTTTTTT. This encodes CASSQDRMVNEKLFF.

This clone was seen more than once but under ten times. CDR3 amino acids: CASSLDTGNTIYF. DNA of the CDR3: TGTGCCAGCAGTTTAGACACCGGAAACACCATATATTTT. This chain links TRBV28 with TRBJ1-3; D ambiguous. CDR1 is MDHEN and CDR2 is SYDVKM in the germline V gene. Trimming removed 2 bases from V and 4 bases from J, with 6 bases in between. The CDR3 has 13 amino acids. Variable domain in full (rest from reference TRBV28 and TRBJ1-3): DVKVTQSSRYLVKRTGEKVFLECVQDMDHENMFWYRQDPGLGLRLIYFSYDVKMKEKGDIPEGYSVSREKKERFSLILESASTNQTSMYLCASSLDTGNTIYFGEGSWLTVV.

The CDR3 DNA follows: TGCAGCGTGGGGGACACTCGGCACTATGGCTACACCTTC. Amino acid sequence: CSVGDTRHYGYTF. The gene calls are TRBV29-1 and TRBJ1-2; maybe TRBD1 (6 bases). Trimming took 6 bases from V and 3 from J, leaving 14 bases between them. This CDR3 has 13 residues. Germline V CDR1 and CDR2: SQVTM, ANQGSEA. Together with reference TRBV29-1 and TRBJ1-2, the CDR3 gives the full variable domain: SAVISQKPSRDICQRGTSLTIQCQVDSQVTMMFWYRQQPGQSLTLIATANQGSEATYESGFVIDKFPISRPNLTFSTLTVSNMSPEDSSIYLCSVGDTRHYGYTFGSGTRLTVV.

The V gene is TRBV10-3, the J gene TRBJ2-7, with 11 positions matching TRBD1. This CDR3 region has 14 residues. Germline V gene sequence: CDR1 ENHRY, CDR2 SYGVKD. V lost 10 bases, J lost 3 bases, and 8 bases stayed unmatched. CDR3 residues: CATIGQGANYEQYF. The CDR3 coding sequence is TGTGCCACCATAGGACAGGGGGCAAACTACGAGCAGTACTTC.

V is TRBV27 and J is TRBJ2-5, with TRBD1 matching over 10 bases. Germline V gene sequence: CDR1 MNHEY, CDR2 SMNVEV (reference sequence). The CDR3 length is 16 residues. V lost 5 bases and J lost 5; bases outside the gene matches: 11. CDR3 bases: TGTGCCAGCAGTAAGGGGCGGGGACAGGGGTTTGAGACCCAGTACTTC. Its translation: CASSKGRGQGFETQYF.

The chain joins TRBV19 to TRBJ2-5; D remains unclear. Germline values: CDR1 LNHDA, CDR2 SQIVND (reference sequence). V lost 5 bases and J lost 1, with 14 bases in between. The CDR3 totals 15 residues. For the CDR3, the DNA is TGTGCCAGTAGTTTTTCTGTGGCAGGCCAAGAGACCCAGTACTTC. It yields the protein CASSFSVAGQETQYF. The entire variable domain, with the rest obtained from reference TRBV19 and TRBJ2-5, is as follows: DGGITQSPKYLFRKEGQNVTLSCEQNLNHDAMYWYRQDPGQGLRLIYYSQIVNDFQKGDIAEGYSVSREKKESFPLTVTSAQKNPTAFYLCASSFSVAGQETQYFGPGTRLLVL.

The rearrangement links TRBV9 to TRBJ1-2, with 7 bases fitting TRBD1. The CDR3 runs 14 residues. V dropped 2 bases and J dropped 7; count of bases not matched to a gene: 8. The germline V gene encodes CDR1 SGDLS and CDR2 YYNGEE. The CDR3, as DNA: TGTGCCAGCAGCGTGACAGGGACTTTAAGTGGCTACACCTTC. As protein: CASSVTGTLSGYTF. Variable domain in full (rest from reference TRBV9 and TRBJ1-2): DSGVTQTPKHLITATGQRVTLRCSPRSGDLSVYWYQQSLDQGLQFLIQYYNGEERAKGNILERFSAQQFPDLHSELNLSSLELGDSALYFCASSVTGTLSGYTFGSGTRLTVV.

The rearrangement joins TRBV6-6 to TRBJ1-2; D is perhaps TRBD1 (5 bases). The CDR3 contains 14 residues. Germline CDR1 reads MNHNY; CDR2 reads SVGAGI (reference sequence). V gave up 6 bases and J gave up 2 bases, with 13 bases separating them. CDR3 sequence reads: CASSPRAGNYGYTF. Here the CDR3 DNA reads TGTGCCAGCAGCCCCCGGGCAGGGAACTATGGCTACACCTTC.

The chain recombines TRBV27 with TRBJ1-5; 7 bases are shared with TRBD1. This CDR3 region has 15 residues. The V gene's germline CDR1 is MNHEY and CDR2 SMNVEV (reference sequence). V trimming: 4 bases; J trimming: 4 bases; junction bases outside the gene matches: 7. The CDR3: CASSSYPGQNQPQHF. The CDR3 DNA reads as TGTGCCAGCAGTTCGTACCCGGGACAGAATCAGCCCCAGCATTTT.

The V and J genes are TRBV13 and TRBJ1-2, with a possible D match to TRBD1 (5 bases). Trimming stripped 4 bases from V and 5 bases from J, with 20 bases between. The CDR3 is 16 residues long. The V gene's germline CDR1 is PRHDT and CDR2 FYEKMQ (reference sequence). The CDR3 here is CASSSDGVKRGYGYTF. CDR3 nucleotide sequence: TGTGCCAGCAGCTCGGACGGGGTCAAAAGGGGTTATGGCTACACCTTC. The full variable domain, completed using reference TRBV13 and TRBJ1-2, is AAGVIQSPRHLIKEKRETATLKCYPIPRHDTVYWYQQGPGQDPQFLISFYEKMQSDKGSIPDRFSAQQFSDYHSELNMSSLELGDSALYFCASSSDGVKRGYGYTFGSGTRLTVV.

The chain uses TRBV15 and TRBJ2-7; 7 bases line up with TRBD2. V was pared by 4 bases and J by 0 bases, with 6 bases of the junction left unmatched. The CDR3 contains 15 residues. Germline V lookup: CDR1 LNHNV, CDR2 YYDKDF (reference sequence). CDR3 residues: CATSTPGGFSYEQYF. CDR3 nucleotides: TGTGCCACCAGCACTCCCGGGGGGTTCTCCTACGAGCAGTACTTC.

Only one count was recorded for this clone. The chain recombines TRBV9 with TRBJ1-4, with TRBD1 as a possible D gene (5 bases). The length of the CDR3 is 18 residues. Germline CDR1 reads SGDLS; CDR2 reads YYNGEE. Trimming left V 0 bases short and J 5 bases short, with 20 bases between. The CDR3, as DNA: TGTGCCAGCAGCGTAGGGCCGCCCCCCGGGACCGAGAATGAAAAACTGTTTTTT. Translated: CASSVGPPPGTENEKLFF.

This chain joins TRBV30 and TRBJ1-1, with D unresolved. Germline CDR1 reads GTSNPN; CDR2 reads SVGIG (reference sequence). The CDR3 contains 12 residues. V gave up 2 bases and J gave up 4 bases, with 8 bases separating them. The CDR3 DNA follows: TGTGCCTGGAGTAGGACTAGCACTGAAGCTTTCTTT. The encoded protein is CAWSRTSTEAFF.

This chain links TRBV20-1 with TRBJ2-1; the D is unclear. Trimming stripped 3 bases from V and 8 bases from J, with 8 bases between. The CDR3 contains 11 residues. Germline CDR1 reads DFQATT; CDR2 reads SNEGSKA (reference sequence). CDR3 in DNA: TGCAGTGCTAGTGGGCTCCATGAGCAGTTCTTC. Translating gives CSASGLHEQFF.